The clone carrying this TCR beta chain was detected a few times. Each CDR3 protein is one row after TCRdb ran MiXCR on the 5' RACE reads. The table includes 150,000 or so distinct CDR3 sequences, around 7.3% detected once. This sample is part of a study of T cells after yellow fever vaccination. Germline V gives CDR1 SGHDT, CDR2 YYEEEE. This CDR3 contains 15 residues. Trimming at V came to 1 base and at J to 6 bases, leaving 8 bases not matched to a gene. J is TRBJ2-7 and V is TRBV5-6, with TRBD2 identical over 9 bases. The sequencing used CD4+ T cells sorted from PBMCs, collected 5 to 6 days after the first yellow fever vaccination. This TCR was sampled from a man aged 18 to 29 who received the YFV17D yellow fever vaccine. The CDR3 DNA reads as TGTGCCAGCAGCTTGCTGGCGGGGGGGCCATCCGAGCAGTACGTC. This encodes CASSLLAGGPSEQYV.